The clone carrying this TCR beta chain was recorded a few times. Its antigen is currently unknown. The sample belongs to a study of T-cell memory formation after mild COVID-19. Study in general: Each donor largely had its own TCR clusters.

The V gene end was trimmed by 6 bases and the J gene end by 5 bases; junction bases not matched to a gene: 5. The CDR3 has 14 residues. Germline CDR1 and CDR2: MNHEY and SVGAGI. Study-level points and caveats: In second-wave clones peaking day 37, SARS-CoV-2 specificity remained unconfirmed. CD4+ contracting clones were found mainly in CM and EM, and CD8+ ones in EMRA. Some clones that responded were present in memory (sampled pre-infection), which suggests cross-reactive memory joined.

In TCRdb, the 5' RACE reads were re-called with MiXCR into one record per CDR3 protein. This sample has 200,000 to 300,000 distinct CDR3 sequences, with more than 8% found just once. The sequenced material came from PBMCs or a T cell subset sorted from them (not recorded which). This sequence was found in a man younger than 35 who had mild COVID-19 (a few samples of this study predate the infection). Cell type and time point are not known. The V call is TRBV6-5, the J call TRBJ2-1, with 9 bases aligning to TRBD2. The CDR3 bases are TGTGCCAGCAGGCGGGGGGGCCGGGACAATGAGCAGTTCTTC. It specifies CASRRGGRDNEQFF.